The present entry profiles one T cell receptor beta chain with its context. What it binds is unknown. An end of the junction differs from the germline gene, which may be a read error. This entry comes from a study of cytomegalovirus exposure and HLA in healthy donors. Study in general: Earlier, 150 million to 200 million T cells were analyzed, and about 100 million unique TCR beta sequences were found among them. Approximately 77 million unique TCRs from HLA-typed donors were held in an early release of data.

The germline V gene encodes CDR1 SSHAT and CDR2 FNYEAQ (reference sequence). This CDR3 has 15 amino acids. Regarding the study as a whole: Reports indicated that the classifier achieved high specificity and sensitivity in diagnosing cytomegalovirus status. Confirmation in vitro established that three CMV-associated chains were specific for CMV antigens.

The PCR made use of 60 Vbeta and 13 Jbeta primers. The protocol was immunoSEQ multiplex PCR, while the TCRdb copy is restricted to in-frame clones and leaves out a portion. This table holds 100,000 or so clones, approximately 80% found once. This TCR derives from a man under 40 in good health and CMV-seropositive. Sequencing was done on a sample of PBMCs. The chain carries TRBV7-7 and TRBJ2-1; TRBD1 matches 8 bases. The DNA of the CDR3 is TGTGCTAGCAGCTTAGGTGGACAGGGTTACAATGAGCAGTTCTTC. As protein: CASSLGGQGYNEQFF.